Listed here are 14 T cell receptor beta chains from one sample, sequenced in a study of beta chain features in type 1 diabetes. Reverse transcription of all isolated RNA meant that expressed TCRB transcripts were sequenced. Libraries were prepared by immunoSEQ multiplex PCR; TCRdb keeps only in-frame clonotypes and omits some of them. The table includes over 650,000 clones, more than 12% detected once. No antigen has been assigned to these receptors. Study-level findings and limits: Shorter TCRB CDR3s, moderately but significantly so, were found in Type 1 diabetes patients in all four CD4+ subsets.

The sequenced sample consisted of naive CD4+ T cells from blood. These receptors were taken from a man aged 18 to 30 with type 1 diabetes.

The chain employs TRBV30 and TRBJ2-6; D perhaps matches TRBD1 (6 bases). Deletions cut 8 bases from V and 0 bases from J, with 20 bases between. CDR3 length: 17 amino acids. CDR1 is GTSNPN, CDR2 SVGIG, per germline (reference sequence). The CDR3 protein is CATSPGAGLSGANVLTF. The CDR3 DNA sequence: TGTGCCACTTCCCCAGGGGCAGGGCTCTCTGGGGCCAACGTCCTGACTTTC.

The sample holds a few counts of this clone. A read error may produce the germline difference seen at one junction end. For the CDR3, the DNA is TGTGCTAGCAGCCTCGAGGCTAGCGGCTACAATGAGCAGTTCTTC. This gives the protein CASSLEASGYNEQFF. The chain uses TRBV7-7 and TRBJ2-1, with 7 bases identical to TRBD2. CDR1 and CDR2 from the germline V gene are SSHAT and FNYEAQ (reference sequence). The length of the CDR3 is 15 residues.

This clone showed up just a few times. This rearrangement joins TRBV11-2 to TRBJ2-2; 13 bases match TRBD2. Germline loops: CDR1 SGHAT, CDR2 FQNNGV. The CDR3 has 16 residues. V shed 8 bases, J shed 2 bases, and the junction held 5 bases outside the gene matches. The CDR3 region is CASRGTSGINTGELFF. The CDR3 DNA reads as TGTGCCAGCCGAGGGACTAGCGGGATTAACACCGGGGAGCTGTTTTTT.

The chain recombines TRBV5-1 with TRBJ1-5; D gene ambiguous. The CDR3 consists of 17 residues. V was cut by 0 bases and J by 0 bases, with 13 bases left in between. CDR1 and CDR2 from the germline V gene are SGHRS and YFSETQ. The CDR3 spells CASSLVARMDSNQPQHF. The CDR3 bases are TGCGCCAGCAGCTTGGTAGCCCGGATGGATAGCAATCAGCCCCAGCATTTT.

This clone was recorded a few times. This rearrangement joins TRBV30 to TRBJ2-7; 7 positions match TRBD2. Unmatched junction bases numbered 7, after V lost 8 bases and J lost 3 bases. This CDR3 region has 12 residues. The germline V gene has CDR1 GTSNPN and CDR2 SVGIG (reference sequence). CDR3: CARGSGGYEQYF. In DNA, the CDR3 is TGTGCCCGGGGCTCGGGGGGCTACGAGCAGTACTTC.

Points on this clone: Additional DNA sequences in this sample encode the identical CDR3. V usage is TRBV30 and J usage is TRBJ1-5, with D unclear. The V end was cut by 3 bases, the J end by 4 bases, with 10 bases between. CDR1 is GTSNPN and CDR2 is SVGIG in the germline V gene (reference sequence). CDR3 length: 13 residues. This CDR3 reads CAWSRRDNQPQHF. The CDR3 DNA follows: TGTGCCTGGAGCAGAAGGGATAATCAGCCCCAGCATTTT.

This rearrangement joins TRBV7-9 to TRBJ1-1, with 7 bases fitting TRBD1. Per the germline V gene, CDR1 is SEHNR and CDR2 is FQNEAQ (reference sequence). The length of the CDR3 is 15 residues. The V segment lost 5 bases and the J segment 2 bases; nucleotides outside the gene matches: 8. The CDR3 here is CASSPYRGLNTEAFF. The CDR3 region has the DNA TGTGCCAGCAGCCCCTACAGGGGCCTTAACACTGAAGCTTTCTTT.

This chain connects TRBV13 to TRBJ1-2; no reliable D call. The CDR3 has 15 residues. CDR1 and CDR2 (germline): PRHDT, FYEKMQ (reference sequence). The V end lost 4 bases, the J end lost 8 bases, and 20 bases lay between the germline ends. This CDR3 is CASSWKRGLREGYTF. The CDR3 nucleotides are TGTGCCAGCAGCTGGAAGCGGGGTCTAAGGGAAGGCTACACCTTC. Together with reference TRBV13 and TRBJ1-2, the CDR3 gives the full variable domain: AAGVIQSPRHLIKEKRETATLKCYPIPRHDTVYWYQQGPGQDPQFLISFYEKMQSDKGSIPDRFSAQQFSDYHSELNMSSLELGDSALYFCASSWKRGLREGYTFGSGTRLTVV.

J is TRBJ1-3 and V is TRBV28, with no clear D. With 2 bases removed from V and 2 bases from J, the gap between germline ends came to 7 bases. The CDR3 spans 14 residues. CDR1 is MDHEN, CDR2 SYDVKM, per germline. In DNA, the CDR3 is TGTGCCAGCAGTTTAAACGATCCTGGAAACACCATATATTTT. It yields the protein CASSLNDPGNTIYF.

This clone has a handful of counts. CDR3 loop: CASSQGRLYYGYTF. The CDR3 DNA reads TGTGCCAGCAGCCAAGGCAGGCTTTACTATGGCTACACCTTC. The V call is TRBV14, the J call TRBJ1-2; D gene unclear. CDR1 is SGHDN and CDR2 is FVKESK in the germline V gene. CDR3 length equals 14 residues. Trimming shortened V by 1 base and J by 3 bases, and 9 bases separated the two germline ends.

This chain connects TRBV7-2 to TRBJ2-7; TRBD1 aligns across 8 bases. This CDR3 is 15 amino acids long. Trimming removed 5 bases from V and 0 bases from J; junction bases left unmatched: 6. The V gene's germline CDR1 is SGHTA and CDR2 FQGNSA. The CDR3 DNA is TGTGCCAGCAGCCCCGGGACAGGAAGCTCCTACGAGCAGTACTTC. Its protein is CASSPGTGSSYEQYF.

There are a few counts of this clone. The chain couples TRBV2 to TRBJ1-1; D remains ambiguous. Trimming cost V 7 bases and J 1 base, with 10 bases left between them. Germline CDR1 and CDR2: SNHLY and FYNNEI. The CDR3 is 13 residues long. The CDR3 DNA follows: TGTGCCAGCAAGCGAGAGTGGAACACTGAAGCTTTCTTT. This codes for CASKREWNTEAFF.

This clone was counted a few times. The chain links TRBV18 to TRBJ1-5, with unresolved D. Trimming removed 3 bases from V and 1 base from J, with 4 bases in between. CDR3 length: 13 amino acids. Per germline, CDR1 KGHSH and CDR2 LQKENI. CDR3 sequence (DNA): TGTGCCAGCTCACCGCAGAGCAATCAGCCCCAGCATTTT. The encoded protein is CASSPQSNQPQHF.

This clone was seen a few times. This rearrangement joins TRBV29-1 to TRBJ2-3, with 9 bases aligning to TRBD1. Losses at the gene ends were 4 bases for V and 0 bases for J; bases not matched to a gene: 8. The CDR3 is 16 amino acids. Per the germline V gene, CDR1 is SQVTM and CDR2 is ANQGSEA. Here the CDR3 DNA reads TGCAGCGTTGGCGGACAGGGGAGATCTAGCACAGATACGCAGTATTTT. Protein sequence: CSVGGQGRSSTDTQYF.